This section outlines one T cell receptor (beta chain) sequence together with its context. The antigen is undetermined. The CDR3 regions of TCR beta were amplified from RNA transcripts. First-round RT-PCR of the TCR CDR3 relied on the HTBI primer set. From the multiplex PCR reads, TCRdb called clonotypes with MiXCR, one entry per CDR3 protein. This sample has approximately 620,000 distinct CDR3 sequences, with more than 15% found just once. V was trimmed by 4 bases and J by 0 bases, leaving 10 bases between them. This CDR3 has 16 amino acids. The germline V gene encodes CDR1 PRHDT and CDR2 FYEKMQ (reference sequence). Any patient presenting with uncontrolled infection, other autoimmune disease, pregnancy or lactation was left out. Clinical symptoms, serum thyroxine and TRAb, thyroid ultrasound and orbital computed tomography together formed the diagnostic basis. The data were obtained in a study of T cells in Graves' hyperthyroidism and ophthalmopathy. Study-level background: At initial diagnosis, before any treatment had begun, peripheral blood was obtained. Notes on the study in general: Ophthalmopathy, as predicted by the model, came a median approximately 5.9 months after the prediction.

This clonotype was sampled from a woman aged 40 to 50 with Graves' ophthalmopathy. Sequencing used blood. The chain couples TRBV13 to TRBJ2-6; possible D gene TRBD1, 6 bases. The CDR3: CASSSGTFSGANVLTF. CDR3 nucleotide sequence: TGTGCCAGCAGCTCCGGGACATTCTCTGGGGCCAACGTCCTGACTTTC.